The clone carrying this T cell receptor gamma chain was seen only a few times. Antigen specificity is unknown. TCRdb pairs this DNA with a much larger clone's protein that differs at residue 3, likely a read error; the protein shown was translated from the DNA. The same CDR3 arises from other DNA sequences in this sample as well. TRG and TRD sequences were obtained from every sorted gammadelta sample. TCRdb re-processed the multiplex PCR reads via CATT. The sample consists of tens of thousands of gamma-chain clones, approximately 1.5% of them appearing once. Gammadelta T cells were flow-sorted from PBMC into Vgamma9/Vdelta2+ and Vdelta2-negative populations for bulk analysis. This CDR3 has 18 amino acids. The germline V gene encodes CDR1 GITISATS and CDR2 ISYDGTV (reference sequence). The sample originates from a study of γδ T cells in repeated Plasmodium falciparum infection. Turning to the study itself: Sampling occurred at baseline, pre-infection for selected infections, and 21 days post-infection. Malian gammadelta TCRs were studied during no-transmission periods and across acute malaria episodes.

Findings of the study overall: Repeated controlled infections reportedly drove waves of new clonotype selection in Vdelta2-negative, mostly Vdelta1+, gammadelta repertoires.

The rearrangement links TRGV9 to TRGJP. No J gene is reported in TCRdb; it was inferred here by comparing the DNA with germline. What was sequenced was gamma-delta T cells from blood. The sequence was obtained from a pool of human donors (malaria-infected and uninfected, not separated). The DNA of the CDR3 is TGTGCCTGGTGGGAGGTGTCAGCAGACGTTGCGGGCAAAAAAATCAAGGTATTT. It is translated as CAWWEVSADVAGKKIKVF.